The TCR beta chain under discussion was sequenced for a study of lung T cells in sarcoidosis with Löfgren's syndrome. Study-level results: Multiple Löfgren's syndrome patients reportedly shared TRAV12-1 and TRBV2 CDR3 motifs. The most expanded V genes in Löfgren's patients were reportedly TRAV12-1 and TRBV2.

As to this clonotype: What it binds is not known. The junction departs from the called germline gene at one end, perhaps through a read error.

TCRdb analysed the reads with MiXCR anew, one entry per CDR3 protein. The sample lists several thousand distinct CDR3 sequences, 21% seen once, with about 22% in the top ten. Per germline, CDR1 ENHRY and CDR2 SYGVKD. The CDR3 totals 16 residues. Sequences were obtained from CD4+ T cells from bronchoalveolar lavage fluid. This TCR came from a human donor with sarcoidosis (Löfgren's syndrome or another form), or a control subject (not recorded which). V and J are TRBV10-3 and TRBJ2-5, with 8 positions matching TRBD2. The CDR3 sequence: CAINETQGAGVETQYF. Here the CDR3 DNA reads TGTGCCATCAATGAGACCCAGGGAGCGGGGGTGGAGACCCAGTACTTC.